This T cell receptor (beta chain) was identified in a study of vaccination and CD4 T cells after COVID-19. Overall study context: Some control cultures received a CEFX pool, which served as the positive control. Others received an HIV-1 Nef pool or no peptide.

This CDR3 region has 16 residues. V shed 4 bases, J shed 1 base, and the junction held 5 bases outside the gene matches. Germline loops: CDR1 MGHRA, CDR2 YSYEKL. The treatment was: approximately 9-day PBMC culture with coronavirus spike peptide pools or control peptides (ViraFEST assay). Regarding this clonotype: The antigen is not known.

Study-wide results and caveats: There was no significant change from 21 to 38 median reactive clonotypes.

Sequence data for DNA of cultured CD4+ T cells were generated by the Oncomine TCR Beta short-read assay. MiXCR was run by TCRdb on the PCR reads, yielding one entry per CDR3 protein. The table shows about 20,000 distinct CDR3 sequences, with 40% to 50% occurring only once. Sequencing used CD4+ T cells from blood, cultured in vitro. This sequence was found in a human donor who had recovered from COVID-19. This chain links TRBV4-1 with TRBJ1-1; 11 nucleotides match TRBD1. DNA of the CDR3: TGCGCCAGCAGCCCTGGACAGGGGGCAACGAACACTGAAGCTTTCTTT. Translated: CASSPGQGATNTEAFF.